The sequence of this T cell receptor beta chain was determined in a study of blood T cell repertoires in COVID-19. The CDR3 spans 13 residues. Looked up from germline, CDR1 is MNHEY and CDR2 is SVGAGI. V was cut by 6 bases and J by 4 bases, with 12 bases left in between. The data were produced by immunoSEQ multiplex PCR, yet TCRdb's version contains in-frame clones alone and is incomplete. The table shows around 300,000 clones, with around 89% occurring only once. The specimen was PBMCs or T cells enriched from blood (not recorded which). V gene TRBV6-5 combines with J gene TRBJ1-2; D possibly corresponds to TRBD1 (5 bases). The origin of this receptor is a woman between 18 and 30 years old who had recovered from COVID-19. The DNA of the CDR3 is TGTGCCAGCAGGCTTCAGGGAACCTATGGCTACACCTTC. Translating it yields CASRLQGTYGYTF.